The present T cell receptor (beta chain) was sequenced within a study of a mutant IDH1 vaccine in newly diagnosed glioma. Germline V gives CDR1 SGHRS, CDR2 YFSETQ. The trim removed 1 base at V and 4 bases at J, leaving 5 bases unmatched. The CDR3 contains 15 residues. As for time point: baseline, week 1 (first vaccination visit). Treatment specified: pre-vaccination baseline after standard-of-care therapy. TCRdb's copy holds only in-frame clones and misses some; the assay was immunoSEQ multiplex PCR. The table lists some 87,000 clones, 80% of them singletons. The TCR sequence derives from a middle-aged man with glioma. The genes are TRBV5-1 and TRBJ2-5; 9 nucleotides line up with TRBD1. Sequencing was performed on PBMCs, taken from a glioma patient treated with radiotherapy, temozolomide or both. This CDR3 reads CASSLTDRGGETQYF. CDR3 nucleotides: TGCGCCAGCAGCTTGACCGACAGGGGGGGAGAGACCCAGTACTTC.